Listed below are T cell receptor beta chains from one sample, sequenced in a study of shared clonotypes between healthy human individuals. The protocol was immunoSEQ multiplex PCR, while the TCRdb copy is restricted to in-frame clones and leaves out a portion. The table includes around 88,000 clones, about 68% detected once. The sequenced sample was memory CD8+ T cells sorted from blood. These receptors originate from a young man in good health. The CDR3 runs from the conserved cysteine through the conserved F or W. Fields, in order: D gene, clone size, V gene, J gene, CDR3 protein, CDR3 DNA. D genes are given only for firm matches. Clone sizes are given selectively: once, few, many, or a class where the clone is expanded.

.	.	TRBV11-1	TRBJ2-1	CASSFWVYNEQFF	TGTGCCAGCAGCTTTTGGGTCTACAATGAGCAGTTCTTC
.	.	TRBV6-1	TRBJ1-1	CASTLHYEAFF	TGTGCCAGCACCCTTCATTATGAAGCTTTCTTT
TRBD1	.	TRBV7-9	TRBJ2-5	CASSLGRTGGSGETQYF	TGTGCCAGCAGCTTGGGCCGGACAGGGGGATCAGGAGAGACCCAGTACTTC
.	.	TRBV27	TRBJ1-4	CASSLQGLNEKLFF	TGTGCCAGCAGTCTACAGGGATTGAATGAAAAACTGTTTTTT
.	.	TRBV5-4	TRBJ2-1	CASSLDLPAYNEQFF	TGTGCCAGCAGCTTGGACCTTCCGGCCTACAATGAGCAGTTCTTC
TRBD2	.	TRBV27	TRBJ2-3	CASSLPGLRDTQYF	TGTGCCAGCAGTTTACCGGGACTAAGGGATACGCAGTATTTT
.	.	TRBV29-1	TRBJ2-1	CSVDRLSYNEQFF	TGCAGCGTTGACCGTCTCTCCTACAATGAGCAGTTCTTC
TRBD1	.	TRBV6-1	TRBJ2-1	CASSEAGTGLYNEQFF	TGTGCCAGCAGTGAAGCCGGGACAGGGCTCTACAATGAGCAGTTCTTC
.	.	TRBV7-6	TRBJ2-7	CASSSTAHSYEQYF	TGTGCCAGCAGCTCCACAGCTCACTCCTACGAGCAGTACTTC
TRBD2	few	TRBV27	TRBJ2-2	CASSALAGMNTGELFF	TGTGCCAGCAGTGCCTTAGCGGGAATGAACACCGGGGAGCTGTTTTTT
.	.	TRBV2	TRBJ1-2	CASSVGRASNYGYTF	TGTGCCAGCAGTGTAGGAAGGGCCTCTAACTATGGCTACACCTTC
TRBD2	.	TRBV25-1	TRBJ2-3	CASRGGGTDTQYF	TGTGCCAGCAGGGGGGGAGGGACAGATACGCAGTATTTT
.	.	TRBV7-9	TRBJ2-4	CASSSDGPLGYF	TGTGCCAGCAGCTCAGACGGCCCTCTTGGGTACTTC
TRBD1	.	TRBV28	TRBJ2-7	CASSGTGEKGYEQYF	TGTGCCAGCTCGGGGACAGGGGAGAAAGGGTACGAGCAGTACTTC
.	.	TRBV9	TRBJ2-1	CASSVGQYNEQFF	TGTGCCAGCAGCGTAGGACAGTACAATGAGCAGTTCTTC
.	.	TRBV28	TRBJ2-4	CASSSFDLAKNIQYF	TGTGCCAGCAGTTCTTTTGATCTGGCCAAAAACATTCAGTACTTC
.	many	TRBV28	TRBJ2-7	CASSLGSPYEQYF	TGTGCCAGCAGTTTAGGCAGCCCCTACGAGCAGTACTTC
TRBD1	.	TRBV6-5	TRBJ2-7	CASRKGQGAYYEQYF	TGTGCCAGCAGAAAGGGACAGGGAGCTTACTACGAGCAGTACTTC
TRBD2	once	TRBV5-1	TRBJ2-1	CASSLLAGGGYNEQFF	TGCGCCAGCAGCCTACTAGCGGGAGGAGGGTACAATGAGCAGTTCTTC
TRBD2	.	TRBV6-4	TRBJ2-1	CASSDLGTSSSDEQFF	TGTGCCAGCAGTGACTTAGGGACTAGCAGTAGTGATGAGCAGTTCTTC
.	many	TRBV9	TRBJ2-7	CASSREGGYEQYF	TGTGCCAGCTCCCGTGAGGGGGGCTACGAGCAGTACTTC
.	.	TRBV4-3	TRBJ2-1	CASSQDLGAGENHEQFF	TGCGCCAGCAGCCAAGATCTGGGGGCGGGAGAAAACCATGAGCAGTTCTTC
.	.	TRBV19	TRBJ2-1	CASSIDSGSRILNEQFF	TGTGCCAGTAGTATAGATTCGGGGTCACGTATTCTCAATGAGCAGTTCTTC
TRBD2	many	TRBV6-1	TRBJ2-1	CASSETSGSYNEQFF	TGTGCCAGCAGTGAGACTAGCGGCTCCTACAATGAGCAGTTCTTC
.	once	TRBV25-1	TRBJ2-5	CASSGRIGGWETQYF	TGTGCCAGCAGTGGTCGGATTGGGGGCTGGGAGACCCAGTACTTC
TRBD1	.	TRBV9	TRBJ1-2	CASSVEQGRRYGYTF	TGTGCCAGCAGCGTAGAACAGGGGCGACGATATGGCTACACCTTC
.	.	TRBV7-9	TRBJ1-1	CASSLGGVTEAFF	TGTGCCAGCAGCTTAGGGGGGGTGACTGAAGCTTTCTTT
TRBD2	.	TRBV6-4	TRBJ2-2	CASSDGREGTGELFF	TGTGCCAGCAGTGACGGACGGGAGGGTACCGGGGAGCTGTTTTTT
.	.	TRBV5-6	TRBJ2-7	CASSPMTGGIGHEQYF	TGTGCCAGCAGCCCAATGACTGGTGGGATAGGGCACGAGCAGTACTTC
.	.	TRBV5-1	TRBJ2-1	CASSLGSSDYNEQFF	TGCGCCAGCAGCTTGGGGTCTAGCGACTACAATGAGCAGTTCTTC
.	.	TRBV7-9	TRBJ1-2	CASGDSTVREYTF	TGTGCCAGCGGTGACTCGACAGTCAGGGAGTACACCTTC
TRBD1	.	TRBV5-1	TRBJ1-2	CASSLRQGNYGYTF	TGCGCCAGCAGCCTGAGACAGGGGAACTATGGCTACACCTTC
.	.	TRBV28	TRBJ2-5	CASSRREVTQYF	TGTGCCAGCAGTCGCAGGGAAGTGACCCAGTACTTC
TRBD1	.	TRBV10-1	TRBJ2-2	CASSATGTGDTGELFF	TGCGCCAGCAGTGCCACCGGGACAGGGGACACCGGGGAGCTGTTTTTT
.	.	TRBV11-3	TRBJ2-3	CASGPGGLTSTDTQYF	TGTGCCAGCGGCCCCGGCGGGCTTACTAGCACAGATACGCAGTATTTT
TRBD1	.	TRBV5-1	TRBJ1-1	CASSLIGQGQNTEAFF	TGCGCCAGCAGCTTGATTGGACAGGGGCAGAACACTGAAGCTTTCTTT
TRBD1	.	TRBV4-1	TRBJ1-2	CASSQSSGGRNYGYTF	TGCGCCAGCAGCCAAAGCTCAGGGGGCCGTAACTATGGCTACACCTTC
.	.	TRBV27	TRBJ2-1	CASSYRRTSSNEQFF	TGTGCCAGCAGTTATCGACGGACATCTAGCAATGAGCAGTTCTTC